These T cell receptor beta chains were read from a single sample in a study of T cell responses to AZD1222 COVID-19 vaccine. The table came from immunoSEQ multiplex PCR; TCRdb's copy has only in-frame clones and leaves some out. The sample consists of about 97,000 clones, 88% of them appearing once. The source material was peripheral blood, sampled on day 0 of AZD1222 vaccination. These receptors all come from an adult in good health. Both conserved end residues are part of each CDR3. A D gene is named only where the DNA matches it firmly. A clone size is listed for some rows: how often the clone was seen (once, few, many), or a class if it is expanded.

v_call	clone_size	j_call	d_call	cdr3_nt	cdr3_aa
TRBV10-1	.	TRBJ2-1	TRBD2	TGCGCCAGCAGTGAGTCGGTAGCGGGGGGGAGAAATGAGCAGTTCTTC	CASSESVAGGRNEQFF
TRBV3-1/TRBV3-2	.	TRBJ2-1	TRBD2	TGTGCCAGCAGCCGCGGGGGGAACTCCTACAATGAGCAGTTCTTC	CASSRGGNSYNEQFF
TRBV5-1	few	TRBJ1-2	.	TGCGCCAGCAGCTTGGAGGGGGTGGGCGGCTACACCTTC	CASSLEGVGGYTF
TRBV5-4	.	TRBJ2-1	.	TGTGCCAGCAGTCATCCCAGGGAGTCCTACAATGAGCAGTTCTTC	CASSHPRESYNEQFF
TRBV11-2	.	TRBJ2-3	.	TGTGCCAGCAGCTTAGATGGCCACCCCGGCACAGATACGCAGTATTTT	CASSLDGHPGTDTQYF
TRBV4-1	.	TRBJ2-2	TRBD2	TGCGCCAGCAGCCAAGATCCCCCTAGCGGGGGTTTCAACACCGGGGAGCTGTTTTTT	CASSQDPPSGGFNTGELFF
TRBV6-6	.	TRBJ1-2	TRBD1	TGTGCCAGCAGCGGACAGGGGGTTAACTATGGCTACACCTTC	CASSGQGVNYGYTF
TRBV19	once	TRBJ1-2	.	TGTGCCAGTAGTATAGAGTTTGCGGGAAGGCATGGCTACACCTTC	CASSIEFAGRHGYTF
TRBV7-6	.	TRBJ1-3	.	TGTGCCAGCAGCTTATCGACAGGATCTGGAAACACCATATATTTT	CASSLSTGSGNTIYF
TRBV10-3	.	TRBJ1-1	.	TGTGCCATCAGTGAGTTGAAGCCAGGCCCCTCTATGAACACTGAAGCTTTCTTT	CAISELKPGPSMNTEAFF
TRBV10-2	.	TRBJ1-6	.	TGCGCCAGCAGTGAGTCGAGGGCCAGGGGAGACTCACCCCTCCACTTT	CASSESRARGDSPLHF
TRBV2	.	TRBJ2-1	TRBD2	TGTGCCAGCAGGGAGACTAGCGGGGGGCAGTTCTTC	CASRETSGGQFF
TRBV6-1	.	TRBJ2-5	TRBD1	TGTGCCAGCAGTGAAGCGGAGGACAGGGCAGAGACCCAGTACTTC	CASSEAEDRAETQYF
TRBV6-6	.	TRBJ1-2	.	TGTGCCAGCAGTTACTATGAAGGGGGTTACTATGGCTACACCTTC	CASSYYEGGYYGYTF
TRBV28	.	TRBJ2-5	.	TGTGCCAGCAGTTCTACTCCCCGGGTGCGAGCCGGAAGAGAGACCCAGTACTTC	CASSSTPRVRAGRETQYF
TRBV7-2	.	TRBJ2-1	.	TGTGCCAGCAGCTTAGCGCTGTATGAGCAGTTCTTC	CASSLALYEQFF
TRBV10-3	.	TRBJ2-7	TRBD1	TGTGCCATCACCCCGACAGGGTACTCCTACGAGCAGTACTTC	CAITPTGYSYEQYF
TRBV11-3	.	TRBJ2-7	TRBD1	TGTGCCAGCAGCTTAGGAGGGGACAGCTACGAGCAGTACTTC	CASSLGGDSYEQYF
TRBV19	.	TRBJ1-2	.	TGTGCCAGTAGTATAGATTTGGCTGACTATGGCTACACCTTC	CASSIDLADYGYTF
TRBV15	.	TRBJ1-2	TRBD1	TGTGCCACCAGCAGGGGGGGTCCGGGACAGGGAGGCTATGGCTACACCTTC	CATSRGGPGQGGYGYTF
TRBV7-9	.	TRBJ1-1	TRBD1	TGTGCCAGCAGAACAGGGGGCACTGAAGCTTTCTTT	CASRTGGTEAFF
TRBV7-2	once	TRBJ2-1	.	TGTGCCAGCAGTACGGGACCGCAGACCTACAATGAGCAGTTCTTC	CASSTGPQTYNEQFF
TRBV19	.	TRBJ2-3	TRBD1	TGTGCCAGTAGTATTGGGACAGGGGCAGATACGCAGTATTTT	CASSIGTGADTQYF
TRBV6-5	.	TRBJ1-5	.	TGTGCCAGCAGTCAGCGGGGCGGCAATCAGCCCCAGCATTTT	CASSQRGGNQPQHF
TRBV2	once	TRBJ2-4	.	TGTGCCAGCAGTGGGGACTGGGACAGCGAAAACATTCAGTACTTC	CASSGDWDSENIQYF
TRBV5-6	.	TRBJ1-3	TRBD1	TGTGCCAGCAGGGGGACAGGGGTTAAAGGAAACACCATATATTTT	CASRGTGVKGNTIYF
TRBV3-1/TRBV3-2	.	TRBJ1-3	.	TGTGCCAGCAGCCAGCCACAGGGTTCTAGAAACACCATATATTTT	CASSQPQGSRNTIYF
TRBV19	.	TRBJ2-1	.	TGTGCCAGTAATGCGGGACAGAGCTCCTACAATGAGCAGTTCTTC	CASNAGQSSYNEQFF
TRBV7-9	few	TRBJ1-4	TRBD1	TGTGCCAGCAGCTTTCGGTTGGGGACAGCCCTTAATGAAAAACTGTTTTTT	CASSFRLGTALNEKLFF